This T cell receptor (beta chain) stems from a study of cytomegalovirus exposure and HLA in healthy donors. Findings and limits, study-wide: It was reported that the classifier diagnosed cytomegalovirus status with high specificity and sensitivity in both the original and validation cohorts. Whilst most TCR sequences proved rare, a subset of public TCRs occurred across many donors.

In regard to this clone: Antigen: not known.

The CDR3 length is 15 residues. Germline V gene data show CDR1 as SGHTA and CDR2 as FQGTGA. The junction had 8 bases not matched to a gene; V was cut back by 6 bases and J by 3 bases. PCR employed 60 Vbeta and 13 Jbeta primers. TCRdb's table, derived via immunoSEQ multiplex PCR, lists solely in-frame clones and lacks some. Of approximately 110,000 clones listed, around 70% were seen once; the top ten hold around 3.9%. This sequence joins TRBV7-3 and TRBJ2-5; 9 nucleotides agree with TRBD2. The sample consisted of PBMCs. The receptor comes from a woman aged 35 to 49 in good health and CMV-seropositive. The CDR3 coding sequence is TGTGCCAGCAGTCCATCCGGGACTAGCAAAGAGACCCAGTACTTC. Its protein is CASSPSGTSKETQYF.